The next 32 T cell receptor beta chains were all read from a single sample in a study of beta chain features in type 1 diabetes. Study-wide results and caveats: The study found moderately but significantly shorter TCRB CDR3s in all four CD4+ subsets of Type 1 diabetes patients.

Their cognate antigens are unknown. Expressed TCRB transcripts were sequenced after all isolated RNA was converted to cDNA. The assay was immunoSEQ multiplex PCR, and TCRdb's table has in-frame clones only and misses some. The sample carries 100,000 to 150,000 clones, 9% recorded once. Sequencing was carried out using central memory CD4+ T cells from blood. The source of these receptors is a man in his thirties or forties with type 1 diabetes.

The table lists this clone with a few counts. The chain couples TRBV5-1 to TRBJ1-2; perhaps TRBD1 as D (6 bases). The length of the CDR3 is 13 residues. The V end was cut by 4 bases, the J end by 4 bases, with 11 bases between. Germline CDR1 reads SGHRS; CDR2 reads YFSETQ. The CDR3 loop reads CASSPDRIYGYTF. DNA of the CDR3: TGCGCCAGCAGCCCCGACAGGATCTATGGCTACACCTTC.

The rearrangement joins TRBV30 to TRBJ1-3; no clear D gene. The CDR3 is made up of 14 amino acids. V lost 2 bases, J lost 0 bases, and 8 bases lay in between. Germline V gives CDR1 GTSNPN, CDR2 SVGIG (reference sequence). CDR3 region: CAWSIGSSGNTIYF. DNA of the CDR3: TGTGCCTGGAGTATTGGGAGCTCTGGAAACACCATATATTTT.

This clone has more than one count but fewer than ten. The genes are TRBV2 and TRBJ2-3; D is ambiguous. V gave up 4 bases and J gave up 2 bases, with 4 bases separating them. The length of the CDR3 is 12 residues. Germline V gene lookup returns CDR1 SNHLY and CDR2 FYNNEI. The CDR3 DNA is TGTGCCAGCAGTGTATTCACAGATACGCAGTATTTT. It encodes CASSVFTDTQYF.

This chain connects TRBV27 to TRBJ2-7; the match to TRBD1 covers 9 bases. Germline values: CDR1 MNHEY, CDR2 SMNVEV (reference sequence). V lost 6 bases to trimming and J lost 6 bases; unmatched junction nucleotides: 12. This CDR3 is 15 amino acids long. The CDR3 region has the DNA TGTGCCAGCAGGCCGTGGGGGACAGGGATCGGCGAGCAGTACTTC. It yields the protein CASRPWGTGIGEQYF.

The chain uses TRBV18 and TRBJ2-7; TRBD2 aligns across 10 bases. The J segment lost 5 bases and the V segment lost 3 bases, leaving 4 bases of the junction unmatched. This CDR3 contains 14 residues. Germline-derived CDR1 and CDR2 are KGHSH and LQKENI. CDR3 nucleotide sequence: TGTGCCAGCTCACCGCTAGCGGGGGCCGACGAGCAGTACTTC. It is translated as CASSPLAGADEQYF.

The gene calls are TRBV19 and TRBJ1-4; D ambiguous. Germline V CDR1 and CDR2: LNHDA, SQIVND (reference sequence). There are 12 residues in the CDR3. The V end was cut by 3 bases, the J end by 8 bases, with 7 bases between. This CDR3 reads CASSIPEEKLFF. The CDR3 DNA is TGTGCCAGTAGTATCCCAGAAGAAAAACTGTTTTTT.

This clone was observed a few times. V and J are TRBV6-5 and TRBJ1-2; D gene ambiguous. CDR1 is MNHEY, CDR2 SVGAGI, per germline. Trimming stripped 8 bases from V and 3 bases from J, with 16 bases between. The CDR3 has 14 residues. CDR3 nucleotides: TGTGCCAGCTGGGGTGAGGGCCAACACTATGGCTACACCTTC. Its translation: CASWGEGQHYGYTF.

This clone was counted a few times. The chain recombines TRBV27 with TRBJ2-3; D gene ambiguous. The germline gives CDR1 MNHEY, CDR2 SMNVEV (reference sequence). CDR3 length: 13 amino acids. Trimming took off 5 bases at V and 4 bases at J, with 10 bases between the two ends. The CDR3 loop is CASSRSAADTQYF. The CDR3, as DNA: TGTGCCAGCAGTAGGAGCGCGGCAGATACGCAGTATTTT.

This clone was counted between two and nine times. The V call is TRBV9, the J call TRBJ2-1; TRBD2 is a possible D gene (6 bases). Trimming removed 7 bases at V and 0 bases at J, with 14 bases between. The CDR3 covers 15 residues. Germline V gives CDR1 SGDLS, CDR2 YYNGEE. The DNA for the CDR3 is TGTGCCAGCCGTCGGGGGATCGGCTCCTACAATGAGCAGTTCTTC. Amino acids: CASRRGIGSYNEQFF.

In this sample, this clone turned up a few times. V and J are TRBV5-1 and TRBJ1-5, with D unresolved. V shed 8 bases and J shed 0 bases, with 18 bases lying between them. The CDR3 has 16 amino acids. Germline V lookup: CDR1 SGHRS, CDR2 YFSETQ. CDR3 amino acids: CASQPGEYYSNQPQHF. Here the CDR3 DNA reads TGCGCCAGTCAACCTGGGGAGTATTATAGCAATCAGCCCCAGCATTTT.

This clone was seen more than once but under ten times. This chain joins TRBV6-5 and TRBJ2-2; D might be TRBD1 (6 bases). CDR3 length equals 15 residues. The germline CDR1 and CDR2 sequences are MNHEY and SVGAGI. V was trimmed by 5 bases and J by 2 bases, leaving 12 bases between them. This CDR3 reads CASSPGQINTGELFF. The CDR3 DNA reads TGTGCCAGCAGTCCCGGACAGATTAACACCGGGGAGCTGTTTTTT.

This clone has a handful of counts. This rearrangement joins TRBV30 to TRBJ2-7; TRBD1 matches 8 bases. The CDR3 covers 13 residues. Losses at the gene ends were 0 bases for V and 5 bases for J; bases not matched to a gene: 3. Germline assignment: CDR1 GTSNPN and CDR2 SVGIG (reference sequence). The CDR3 sequence is CAWSVQGVNEQYF. In nucleotides, the CDR3 is TGTGCCTGGAGTGTACAGGGGGTGAACGAGCAGTACTTC. The full variable domain, completed using reference TRBV30 and TRBJ2-7, is SQTIHQWPATLVQPVGSPLSLECTVEGTSNPNLYWYRQAAGRGLQLLFYSVGIGQISSEVPQNLSASRPQDRQFILSSKKLLLSDSGFYLCAWSVQGVNEQYFGPGTRLTVT.

The chain has TRBV14 and TRBJ2-5; D gene uncertain. V was clipped by 0 bases and J by 7 bases, with 12 bases between them. Germline CDR1 is SGHDN and CDR2 is FVKESK. The CDR3 extends over 14 amino acids. The chain's CDR3 is CASSQDNTLGTQYF. The CDR3 bases are TGTGCCAGCAGCCAAGATAACACCCTAGGGACCCAGTACTTC. The full variable domain, in which reference TRBV14 and TRBJ2-5 provide the parts outside the CDR3, is EAGVTQFPSHSVIEKGQTVTLRCDPISGHDNLYWYRRVMGKEIKFLLHFVKESKQDESGMPNNRFLAERTGGTYSTLKVQPAELEDSGVYFCASSQDNTLGTQYFGPGTRLLVL.

The chain carries TRBV13 and TRBJ2-4; 10 bases fit TRBD2. Per germline, CDR1 PRHDT and CDR2 FYEKMQ (reference sequence). The length of the CDR3 is 14 residues. V lost 6 bases to trimming and J lost 7 bases; unmatched junction nucleotides: 6. This chain's CDR3 is CASSERGGSNIQYF. CDR3 DNA: TGTGCCAGCAGTGAGCGGGGGGGCAGCAACATTCAGTACTTC.

There are a few counts of this clone. This chain connects TRBV5-6 to TRBJ2-5; 7 nucleotides align to TRBD1. Germline V CDR1 and CDR2: SGHDT, YYEEEE. J was trimmed by 7 bases and V by 4 bases; bases with no gene match: 7. The CDR3 is 13 amino acids. The chain's CDR3 is CASSLDRDGTQYF. The CDR3 nucleotides are TGTGCCAGCAGCCTCGACAGGGACGGGACCCAGTACTTC. The full variable domain, in which reference TRBV5-6 and TRBJ2-5 provide the parts outside the CDR3, is DAGVTQSPTHLIKTRGQQVTLRCSPKSGHDTVSWYQQALGQGPQFIFQYYEEEERQRGNFPDRFSGHQFPNYSSELNVNALLLGDSALYLCASSLDRDGTQYFGPGTRLLVL.

V and J are TRBV7-2 and TRBJ2-7; D is perhaps TRBD1 (5 bases). Germline V gene data show CDR1 as SGHTA and CDR2 as FQGNSA. Trimming took off 1 base at V and 1 base at J, with 11 bases between the two ends. The CDR3 is 15 residues long. The DNA of the CDR3 is TGTGCCAGCAGCTTAGTTGGACACGCATCCTACGAGCAGTACTTC. Translation gives CASSLVGHASYEQYF.

The gene calls are TRBV9 and TRBJ1-1; the D is unclear. The CDR3 extends over 14 amino acids. Trimming removed 8 bases from V and 4 bases from J, with 18 bases in between. Germline V gene data show CDR1 as SGDLS and CDR2 as YYNGEE. DNA for the CDR3: TGTGCCAGTTCCTACGGAGGCGTCGGCACTGAAGCTTTCTTT. Translated: CASSYGGVGTEAFF.

The CDR3 is CASSASSGGDYNEQFF. The CDR3 DNA reads TGTGCCAGCAGTGCCTCTAGCGGGGGGGACTACAATGAGCAGTTCTTC. This chain links TRBV25-1 with TRBJ2-1; 12 bases line up with TRBD2. The CDR3 is 16 residues long. V shed 4 bases and J 3 bases; nucleotides not matched to a gene: 4. Germline V gene lookup returns CDR1 MGHDK and CDR2 SYGVNS.

This sequence joins TRBV28 and TRBJ2-1; D is perhaps TRBD1 (5 bases). CDR3 length: 15 residues. Trimming took 6 bases from V and 8 from J, leaving 20 bases between them. Germline V gives CDR1 MDHEN, CDR2 SYDVKM. The CDR3 nucleotides read TGTGCCAGCAGGACCCGGAAGGGGTATTTCTATGAGCAGTTCTTC. Translating it yields CASRTRKGYFYEQFF.

This clone was observed many times. The chain uses TRBV14 and TRBJ2-1, with D possibly TRBD2 on 5 matching bases. The CDR3 covers 13 residues. CDR1 is SGHDN and CDR2 is FVKESK in the germline V gene. V was clipped by 0 bases and J by 8 bases, with 8 bases between them. The DNA for the CDR3 is TGTGCCAGCAGCCAAGACGGGGTCGATGAGCAGTTCTTC. Translated: CASSQDGVDEQFF.

This clone was found a few times. This sequence joins TRBV7-9 and TRBJ1-5; TRBD1 is a possible D gene (5 bases). V was clipped by 5 bases and J by 2 bases, with 10 bases between them. Germline CDR1 is SEHNR and CDR2 is FQNEAQ (reference sequence). This CDR3 comprises 14 residues. As DNA, the CDR3 is TGTGCCAGCAGCCGATCGGGGGGCAATCAGCCCCAGCATTTT. This sequence encodes CASSRSGGNQPQHF.

The rearrangement joins TRBV29-1 to TRBJ2-1; D may be TRBD1 (5 bases). V lost 6 bases and J lost 9, with 12 bases in between. Looked up from germline, CDR1 is SQVTM and CDR2 is ANQGSEA. CDR3 size: 11 residues. CDR3 nucleotide sequence: TGCAGCGTACCAGGGCTGCGTGAGCAGTTCTTC. Translating gives CSVPGLREQFF.

J is TRBJ2-7 and V is TRBV7-2; TRBD1 matches 9 bases. The V gene's germline CDR1 is SGHTA and CDR2 FQGNSA. The length of the CDR3 is 15 residues. The ends lost 1 base at V and 4 bases at J; junction bases unmatched: 5. The CDR3, as DNA: TGTGCCAGCAGCTTAGTTGGGGACAGGGTGTACGAGCAGTACTTC. Its protein product is CASSLVGDRVYEQYF.

The genes are TRBV5-1 and TRBJ2-3, with 11 bases fitting TRBD1. After removal of 4 bases from V and 1 base from J, the junction contained 5 bases not matched to a gene. The CDR3 length is 16 residues. The germline V gene has CDR1 SGHRS and CDR2 YFSETQ. The CDR3 loop is CASSARTGGGTDTQYF. The CDR3 region has the DNA TGCGCCAGCAGCGCAAGGACAGGGGGCGGCACAGATACGCAGTATTTT.

V gene TRBV5-1 combines with J gene TRBJ2-1, with 8 bases lining up with TRBD1. The CDR3 consists of 13 residues. From germline, CDR1 is SGHRS and CDR2 YFSETQ. V lost 3 bases and J lost 9; bases outside the gene matches: 5. In DNA, the CDR3 is TGCGCCAGCAGCTCAGGACAGGGTAGTGAGCAGTTCTTC. This translates into CASSSGQGSEQFF.

This clone turned up a few times. The rearrangement joins TRBV11-2 to TRBJ1-4; weak D call: TRBD1 (6 bases). The CDR3 is 15 residues long. Germline V gene data show CDR1 as SGHAT and CDR2 as FQNNGV. The V end was cut by 5 bases, the J end by 0 bases, with 10 bases between. CDR3 bases: TGTGCCAGCAGCGGACGGACAGCAACTAATGAAAAACTGTTTTTT. Residues: CASSGRTATNEKLFF.

This clone appeared a single time. The V call is TRBV9, the J call TRBJ2-7; D is undetermined. V dropped 3 bases and J dropped 6 bases, with 10 bases sitting between them. The CDR3 sequence is 12 residues long. The germline gives CDR1 SGDLS, CDR2 YYNGEE. Here the CDR3 reads CASSARRGEQYF. For the CDR3, the DNA is TGTGCCAGCAGCGCCCGGCGAGGCGAGCAGTACTTC.

V is TRBV2 and J is TRBJ2-7, with D perhaps matching TRBD1 (6 bases). CDR3 size: 12 residues. Trimming shortened V by 4 bases and J by 7 bases, and 11 bases separated the two germline ends. Germline lookup yields CDR1 SNHLY and CDR2 FYNNEI. The CDR3 reads CASSVNREEQYF. CDR3 in DNA: TGTGCCAGCAGTGTAAACAGGGAGGAGCAGTACTTC.

The chain combines TRBV5-1 with TRBJ2-7; 10 positions agree with TRBD1. Germline values: CDR1 SGHRS, CDR2 YFSETQ. The V and J ends lost 1 base and 5 bases, in that order; junction bases with no gene match: 9. CDR3 size: 16 residues. CDR3 DNA: TGCGCCAGCAGCTTGCCCCGGGACAGGGGTGTCGACGAGCAGTACTTC. Encoded protein: CASSLPRDRGVDEQYF.

V and J are TRBV7-2 and TRBJ2-3; TRBD2 matches 12 bases. Germline assignment: CDR1 SGHTA and CDR2 FQGNSA. V dropped 4 bases and J dropped 3; count of bases not matched to a gene: 11. The CDR3 is made up of 18 amino acids. The CDR3 DNA follows: TGTGCCAGCAGCTCCCCTAGCGGGGGGGCTAGGATGACAGATACGCAGTATTTT. Its protein is CASSSPSGGARMTDTQYF.

A few counts support this clone. V gene TRBV6-1 combines with J gene TRBJ1-1; 7 bases are shared with TRBD1. Germline CDR1 MNHNS, CDR2 SASEGT. This CDR3 contains 15 residues. V lost 5 bases to trimming and J lost 0 bases; unmatched junction nucleotides: 6. The CDR3 protein is CASSQWDRMNTEAFF. The DNA for the CDR3 is TGTGCCAGCAGTCAATGGGACAGAATGAACACTGAAGCTTTCTTT.

This chain uses TRBV6-6 with TRBJ2-3, with D tentatively TRBD2 (7 bases). Trimming shortened V by 2 bases and J by 4 bases, and 13 bases separated the two germline ends. The CDR3 spans 15 residues. The germline V gene encodes CDR1 MNHNY and CDR2 SVGAGI (reference sequence). The CDR3 DNA reads TGTGCCAGCAGTTACATTGGGGGGGGCCCAGATACGCAGTATTTT. Protein sequence: CASSYIGGGPDTQYF.